This record covers a single T cell receptor (beta chain). The data were taken from a study of blood T cell repertoires in COVID-19. Original processing notes: Researchers report that nucleated cell counts were estimated from reference gene primer amplification. Produced via immunoSEQ multiplex PCR; TCRdb's table is partial and in-frame only. That table furnishes V, J and clone size, whereas the DNA furnished D and trimming. The sample contains around 260,000 clones, 75% to 90% of which appear only once. V shed 4 bases and J 6 bases; nucleotides not matched to a gene: 11. The CDR3 totals 17 residues. Germline V gene data show CDR1 as MGHRA and CDR2 as YSYEKL.

The sequence derives from a man aged 60 to 75 who had recovered from COVID-19. The sequencing input was peripheral blood. The chain uses TRBV4-1 and TRBJ2-2, with 10 positions matching TRBD2. The CDR3 sequence: CASSPVTSGLFPGELFF. In DNA form, the CDR3 reads TGCGCCAGCAGCCCCGTGACTAGCGGGTTGTTCCCCGGGGAGCTGTTTTTT.